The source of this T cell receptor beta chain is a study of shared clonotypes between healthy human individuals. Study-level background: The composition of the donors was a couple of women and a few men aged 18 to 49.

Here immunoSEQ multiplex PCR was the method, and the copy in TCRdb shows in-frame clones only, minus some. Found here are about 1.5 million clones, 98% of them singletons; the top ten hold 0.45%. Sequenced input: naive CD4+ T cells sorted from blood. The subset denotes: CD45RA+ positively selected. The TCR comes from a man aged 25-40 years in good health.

The DNA for the CDR3 is TGTGCCAGCAGCTTGGACAGAAGTCAATCCGGGGAGCTGTTTTTT. Amino acids: CASSLDRSQSGELFF. The V call is TRBV5-5, the J call TRBJ2-2; no clear D. The CDR3 totals 15 residues. The V end was cut by 0 bases, the J end by 6 bases, with 12 bases between. Germline CDR1 SGHKS, CDR2 YYEKEE (reference sequence).